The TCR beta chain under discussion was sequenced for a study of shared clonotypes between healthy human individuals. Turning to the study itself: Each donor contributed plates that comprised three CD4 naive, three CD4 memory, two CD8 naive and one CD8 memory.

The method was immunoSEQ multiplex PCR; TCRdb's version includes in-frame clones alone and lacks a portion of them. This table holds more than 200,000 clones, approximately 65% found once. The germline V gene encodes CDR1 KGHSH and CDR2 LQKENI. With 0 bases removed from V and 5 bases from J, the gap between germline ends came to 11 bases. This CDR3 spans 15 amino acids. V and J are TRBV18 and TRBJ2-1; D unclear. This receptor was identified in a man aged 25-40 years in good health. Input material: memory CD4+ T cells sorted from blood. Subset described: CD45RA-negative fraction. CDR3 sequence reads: CASSPPAQSDNEQFF. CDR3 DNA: TGTGCCAGCTCACCACCGGCGCAGTCCGACAATGAGCAGTTCTTC.